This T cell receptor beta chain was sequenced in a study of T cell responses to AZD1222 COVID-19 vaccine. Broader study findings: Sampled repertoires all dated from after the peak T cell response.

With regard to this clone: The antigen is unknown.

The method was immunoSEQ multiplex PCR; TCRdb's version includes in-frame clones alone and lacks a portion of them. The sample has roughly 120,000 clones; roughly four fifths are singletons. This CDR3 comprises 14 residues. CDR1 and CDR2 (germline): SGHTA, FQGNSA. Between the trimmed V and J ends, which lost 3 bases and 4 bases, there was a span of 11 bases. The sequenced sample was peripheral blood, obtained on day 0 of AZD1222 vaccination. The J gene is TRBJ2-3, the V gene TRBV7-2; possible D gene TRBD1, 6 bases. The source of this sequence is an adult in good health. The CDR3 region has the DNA TGTGCCAGCAGCTTTACACCAGGGGCAGATACGCAGTATTTT. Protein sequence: CASSFTPGADTQYF.